These 3 T cell receptor beta chains originate from one sample sequenced in a study of blood T cell repertoires in COVID-19. Assay used: immunoSEQ multiplex PCR; TCRdb lists only in-frame clones, some missing. This sample has under 150,000 clones, with 80% to 90% found just once. Sequences were obtained from peripheral blood. Receptors originate from a woman in her fifties or sixties with active COVID-19.

CDR3 in amino acids: CATSTRVLAGLDTQYF. As DNA, the CDR3 is TGTGCCACCAGCACGAGGGTACTAGCGGGATTAGATACGCAGTATTTT. The chain recombines TRBV15 with TRBJ2-3, with 10 bases that match TRBD2. Per germline, CDR1 LNHNV and CDR2 YYDKDF (reference sequence). The CDR3 loop spans 16 amino acids. V lost 4 bases to trimming and J lost 5 bases; unmatched junction nucleotides: 9.

CDR3 bases: TGTGCCAGTAGTCCCCGGACTAGCGGGAGCTCTGGGGCCAACGTCCTGACTTTC. Protein product: CASSPRTSGSSGANVLTF. The chain is built from TRBV19 and TRBJ2-6, with 13 bases matching TRBD2. CDR1 and CDR2 (germline): LNHDA, SQIVND (reference sequence). V dropped 5 bases and J dropped 0; count of bases not matched to a gene: 4. The CDR3 runs 18 residues.

This chain links TRBV3-1 (or the pseudogene TRBV3-2) with TRBJ2-5; D may be TRBD2 (6 bases). The CDR3 is made up of 15 amino acids. Between the trimmed V and J ends, which lost 2 bases and 0 bases, there was a span of 10 bases. CDR1 LGHDT and CDR2 YNNKEL come from the germline V gene (reference sequence). CDR3 residues: CASSQRGLHQETQYF. In nucleotides, the CDR3 is TGTGCCAGCAGCCAAAGGGGACTGCACCAAGAGACCCAGTACTTC.